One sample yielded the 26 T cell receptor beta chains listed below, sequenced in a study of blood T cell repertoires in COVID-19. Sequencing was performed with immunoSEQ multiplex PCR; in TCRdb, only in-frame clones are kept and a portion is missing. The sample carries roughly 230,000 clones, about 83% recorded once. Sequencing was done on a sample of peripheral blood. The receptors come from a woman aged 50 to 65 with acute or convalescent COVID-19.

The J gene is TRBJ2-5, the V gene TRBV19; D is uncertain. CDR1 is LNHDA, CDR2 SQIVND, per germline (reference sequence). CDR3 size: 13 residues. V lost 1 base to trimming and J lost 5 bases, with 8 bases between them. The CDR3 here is CASSIVQAETQYF. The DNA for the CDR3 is TGTGCCAGTAGTATAGTCCAGGCGGAGACCCAGTACTTC.

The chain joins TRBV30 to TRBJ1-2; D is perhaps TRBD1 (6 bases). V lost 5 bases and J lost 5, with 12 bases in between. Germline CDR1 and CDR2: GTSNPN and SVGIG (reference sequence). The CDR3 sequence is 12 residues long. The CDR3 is CAWQQGLYGYTF. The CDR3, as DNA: TGTGCCTGGCAACAGGGTCTTTATGGCTACACCTTC.

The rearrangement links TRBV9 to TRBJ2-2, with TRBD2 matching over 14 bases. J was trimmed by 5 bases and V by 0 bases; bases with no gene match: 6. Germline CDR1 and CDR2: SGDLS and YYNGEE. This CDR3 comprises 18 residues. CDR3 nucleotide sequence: TGTGCCAGCAGCGTAGAAGGACTAGCGGGAGGAGAAACCGGGGAGCTGTTTTTT. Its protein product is CASSVEGLAGGETGELFF.

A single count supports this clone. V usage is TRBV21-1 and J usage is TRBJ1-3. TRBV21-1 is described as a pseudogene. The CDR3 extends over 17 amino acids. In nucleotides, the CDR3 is TGTGCCAGCAGCCACGGAACGCGGAAAGACTCTGGAAACACCATATATTTT. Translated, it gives CASSHGTRKDSGNTIYF.

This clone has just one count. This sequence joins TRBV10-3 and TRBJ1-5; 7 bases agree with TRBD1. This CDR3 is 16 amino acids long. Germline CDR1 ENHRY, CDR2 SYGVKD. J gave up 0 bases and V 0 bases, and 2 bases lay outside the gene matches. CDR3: CAISESTGPSNQPQHF. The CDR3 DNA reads TGTGCCATCAGTGAGTCGACAGGGCCTAGCAATCAGCCCCAGCATTTT.

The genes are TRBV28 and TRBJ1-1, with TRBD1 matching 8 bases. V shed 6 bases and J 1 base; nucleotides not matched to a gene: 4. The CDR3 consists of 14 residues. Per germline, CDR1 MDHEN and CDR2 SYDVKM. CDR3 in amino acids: CASRPQGGNTEAFF. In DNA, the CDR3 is TGTGCCAGCAGACCACAGGGGGGGAACACTGAAGCTTTCTTT.

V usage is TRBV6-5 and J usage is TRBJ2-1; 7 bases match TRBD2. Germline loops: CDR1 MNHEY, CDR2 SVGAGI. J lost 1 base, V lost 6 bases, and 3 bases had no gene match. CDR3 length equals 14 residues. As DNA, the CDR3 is TGTGCCAGCAGGTCCGGGAGGTCCTACAATGAGCAGTTCTTC. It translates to CASRSGRSYNEQFF.

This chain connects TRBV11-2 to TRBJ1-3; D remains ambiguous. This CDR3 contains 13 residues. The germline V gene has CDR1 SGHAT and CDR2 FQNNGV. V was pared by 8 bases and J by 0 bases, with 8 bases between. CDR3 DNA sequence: TGTGCCAGCGGTTGGAGCTCTGGAAACACCATATATTTT. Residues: CASGWSSGNTIYF.

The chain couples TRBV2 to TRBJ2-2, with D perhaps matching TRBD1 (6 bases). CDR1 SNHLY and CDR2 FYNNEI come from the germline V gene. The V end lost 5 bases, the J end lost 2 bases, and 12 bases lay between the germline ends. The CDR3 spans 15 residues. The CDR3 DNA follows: TGTGCCAGCAGTCGGGACACCTCAAACACCGGGGAGCTGTTTTTT. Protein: CASSRDTSNTGELFF. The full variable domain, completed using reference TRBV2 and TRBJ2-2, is EPEVTQTPSHQVTQMGQEVILRCVPISNHLYFYWYRQILGQKVEFLVSFYNNEISEKSEIFDDQFSVERPDGSNFTLKIRSTKLEDSAMYFCASSRDTSNTGELFFGEGSRLTVL.

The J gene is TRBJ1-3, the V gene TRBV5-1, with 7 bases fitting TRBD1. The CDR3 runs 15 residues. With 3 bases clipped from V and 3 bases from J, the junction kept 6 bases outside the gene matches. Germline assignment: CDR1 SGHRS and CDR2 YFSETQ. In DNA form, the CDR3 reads TGCGCCAGCAGCTGGGGAAACAGGGGTGGAAACACCATATATTTT. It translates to CASSWGNRGGNTIYF.

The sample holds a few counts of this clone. In DNA, the CDR3 is TGTGCCAGCAGGCCGAGACAGGGGGCAGAGGAGACCCAGTACTTC. Its protein is CASRPRQGAEETQYF. The rearrangement uses TRBV27 and TRBJ2-5, with 10 positions matching TRBD1. Trimming removed 6 bases from V and 5 bases from J; junction bases left unmatched: 9. This CDR3 contains 15 residues. Germline CDR1 is MNHEY and CDR2 is SMNVEV (reference sequence).

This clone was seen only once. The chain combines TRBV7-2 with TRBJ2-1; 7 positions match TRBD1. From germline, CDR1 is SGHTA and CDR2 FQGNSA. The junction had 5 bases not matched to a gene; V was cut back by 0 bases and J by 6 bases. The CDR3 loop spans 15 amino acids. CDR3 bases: TGTGCCAGCAGCTTAGCGACAGGGACGCTCAATGAGCAGTTCTTC. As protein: CASSLATGTLNEQFF.

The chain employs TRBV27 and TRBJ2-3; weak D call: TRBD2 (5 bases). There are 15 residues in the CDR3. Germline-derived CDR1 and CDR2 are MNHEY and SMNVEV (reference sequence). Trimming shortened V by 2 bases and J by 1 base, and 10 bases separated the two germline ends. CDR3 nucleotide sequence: TGTGCCAGCAGTTTACGAGAGGGTGGCACAGATACGCAGTATTTT. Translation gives CASSLREGGTDTQYF.

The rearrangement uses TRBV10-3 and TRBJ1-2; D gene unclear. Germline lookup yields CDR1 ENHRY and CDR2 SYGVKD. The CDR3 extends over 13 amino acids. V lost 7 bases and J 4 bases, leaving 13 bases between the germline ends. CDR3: CAIMNEVSYGYTF. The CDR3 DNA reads TGTGCCATCATGAACGAAGTCAGCTATGGCTACACCTTC.

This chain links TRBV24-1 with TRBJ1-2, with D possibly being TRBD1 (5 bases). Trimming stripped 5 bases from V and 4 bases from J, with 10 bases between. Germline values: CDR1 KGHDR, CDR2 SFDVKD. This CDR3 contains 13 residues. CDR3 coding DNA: TGTGCCACCAGTGTTGGCGACAGCTATGGCTACACCTTC. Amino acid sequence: CATSVGDSYGYTF.

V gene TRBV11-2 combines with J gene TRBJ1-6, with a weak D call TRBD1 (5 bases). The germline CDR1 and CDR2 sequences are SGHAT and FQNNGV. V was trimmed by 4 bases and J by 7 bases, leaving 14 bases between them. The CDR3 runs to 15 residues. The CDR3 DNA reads TGTGCCAGCAGCTCCGGACAAGTAAAAAATTCACCCCTCCACTTT. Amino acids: CASSSGQVKNSPLHF.

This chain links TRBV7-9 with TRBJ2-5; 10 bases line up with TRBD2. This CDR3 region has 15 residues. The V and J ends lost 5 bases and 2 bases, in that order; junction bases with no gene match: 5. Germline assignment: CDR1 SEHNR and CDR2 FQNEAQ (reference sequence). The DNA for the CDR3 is TGTGCCAGCAGCCCGCTAGCGGGGGTGCAAGAGACCCAGTACTTC. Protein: CASSPLAGVQETQYF.

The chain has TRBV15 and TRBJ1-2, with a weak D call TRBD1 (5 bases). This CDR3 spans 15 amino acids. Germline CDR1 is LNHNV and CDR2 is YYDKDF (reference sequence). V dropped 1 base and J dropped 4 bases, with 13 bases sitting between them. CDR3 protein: CATSRAGGQGYGYTF. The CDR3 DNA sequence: TGTGCCACCAGCAGAGCGGGGGGTCAGGGCTATGGCTACACCTTC.

CDR3: CASSQDPQGYSPLHF. The DNA for the CDR3 is TGTGCCAGCAGCCAAGATCCGCAGGGATATTCACCCCTCCACTTT. The V and J genes are TRBV14 and TRBJ1-6, with a tentative D call TRBD1 (5 bases). This CDR3 region has 15 residues. Trimming removed 0 bases from V and 8 bases from J, with 11 bases in between. In germline, CDR1 is SGHDN, CDR2 FVKESK.

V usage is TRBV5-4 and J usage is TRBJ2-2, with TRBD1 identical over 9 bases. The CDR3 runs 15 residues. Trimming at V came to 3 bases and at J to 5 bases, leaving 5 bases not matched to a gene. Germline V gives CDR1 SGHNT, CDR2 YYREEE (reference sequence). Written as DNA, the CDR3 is TGTGCCAGCAGCTGGGGGACAGGGCGGACCGGGGAGCTGTTTTTT. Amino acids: CASSWGTGRTGELFF.

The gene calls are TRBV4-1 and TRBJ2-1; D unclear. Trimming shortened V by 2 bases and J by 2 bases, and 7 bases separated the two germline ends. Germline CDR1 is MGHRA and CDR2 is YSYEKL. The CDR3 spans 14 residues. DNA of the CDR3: TGCGCCAGCAGCCAAAGTACACCCTACAATGAGCAGTTCTTC. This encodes CASSQSTPYNEQFF.

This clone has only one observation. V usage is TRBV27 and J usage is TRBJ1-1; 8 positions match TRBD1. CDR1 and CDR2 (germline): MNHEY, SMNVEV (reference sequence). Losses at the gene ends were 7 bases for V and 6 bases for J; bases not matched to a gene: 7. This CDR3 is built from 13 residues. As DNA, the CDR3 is TGTGCCAGCAAATACAGGGGGGCCGCTGAAGCTTTCTTT. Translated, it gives CASKYRGAAEAFF.

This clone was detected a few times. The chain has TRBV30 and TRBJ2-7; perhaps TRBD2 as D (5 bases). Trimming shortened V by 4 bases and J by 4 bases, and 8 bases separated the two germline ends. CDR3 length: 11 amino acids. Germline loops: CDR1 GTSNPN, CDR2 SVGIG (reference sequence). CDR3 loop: CAWTSRYEQYF. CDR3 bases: TGTGCCTGGACTAGCAGGTACGAGCAGTACTTC.

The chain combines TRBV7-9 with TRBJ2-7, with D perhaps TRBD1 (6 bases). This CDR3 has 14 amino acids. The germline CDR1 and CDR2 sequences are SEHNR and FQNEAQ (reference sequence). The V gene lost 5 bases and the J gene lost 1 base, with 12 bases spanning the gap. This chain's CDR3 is CASSPQGKSYEQYF. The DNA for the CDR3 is TGTGCCAGCAGCCCACAGGGTAAATCCTACGAGCAGTACTTC. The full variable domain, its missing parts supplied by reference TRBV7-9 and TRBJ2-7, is DTGVSQNPRHKITKRGQNVTFRCDPISEHNRLYWYRQTLGQGPEFLTYFQNEAQLEKSRLLSDRFSAERPKGSFSTLEIQRTEQGDSAMYLCASSPQGKSYEQYFGPGTRLTVT.

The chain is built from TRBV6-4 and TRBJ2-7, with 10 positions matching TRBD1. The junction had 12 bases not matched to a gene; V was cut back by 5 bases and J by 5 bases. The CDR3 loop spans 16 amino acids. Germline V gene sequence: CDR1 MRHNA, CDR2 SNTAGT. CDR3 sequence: CASSPGPGTGAHEQYF. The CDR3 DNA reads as TGTGCCAGCAGTCCGGGTCCCGGGACAGGGGCCCACGAGCAGTACTTC.

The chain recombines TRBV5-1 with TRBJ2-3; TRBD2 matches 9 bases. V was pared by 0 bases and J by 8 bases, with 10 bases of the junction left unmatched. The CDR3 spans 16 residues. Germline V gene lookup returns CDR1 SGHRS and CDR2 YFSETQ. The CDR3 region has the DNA TGCGCCAGCAGCTTGGGAAGCGGGAGGACAGGAGGTACGCAGTATTTT. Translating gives CASSLGSGRTGGTQYF.